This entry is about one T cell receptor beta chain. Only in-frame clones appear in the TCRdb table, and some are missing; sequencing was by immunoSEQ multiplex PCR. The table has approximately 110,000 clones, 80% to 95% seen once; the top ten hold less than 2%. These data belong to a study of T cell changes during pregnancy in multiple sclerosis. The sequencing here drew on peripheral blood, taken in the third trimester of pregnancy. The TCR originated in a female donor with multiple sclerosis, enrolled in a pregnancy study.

Here the CDR3 reads CASSAHRGSNTEAFF. The CDR3 DNA sequence: TGCGCCAGCAGCGCCCACAGGGGCTCCAACACTGAAGCTTTCTTT. The J gene is TRBJ1-1, the V gene TRBV5-1; 7 bases match TRBD1. V was pared by 4 bases and J by 2 bases, with 8 bases of the junction left unmatched. Germline assignment: CDR1 SGHRS and CDR2 YFSETQ. The CDR3 spans 15 residues.